This record covers a single TCR beta chain. Its antigen is still unknown. The sample originates from a study of identical twins. cDNA molecules carried unique molecular identifiers, and template switching added a universal primer site. MiXCR, run by TCRdb on the 5' RACE reads, gives a single entry per CDR3 protein. This sample carries 1.5 million to 2 million distinct CDR3 sequences, roughly a third of them seen once, and the ten largest clones take over 0.25%. J lost 6 bases, V lost 2 bases, and 4 bases had no gene match. From germline, CDR1 is LNHDA and CDR2 SQIVND (reference sequence). CDR3 length: 14 amino acids. Findings and caveats of the study: Twins' excess sharing was less marked for out-of-frame beta sequences. Model-predicted out-of-frame TCR alpha sharing fell below observed values in monozygotic twins.

This TCR came from a newborn girl in good health. This chain uses TRBV19 with TRBJ1-5; 7 bases map to TRBD1. The sequenced sample was cord blood. CDR3 bases: TGTGCCAGTAGTATAAAGGGGGCGAGTCAGCCCCAGCATTTT. Encoded protein: CASSIKGASQPQHF.